These 27 T cell receptor beta chains came from one sample sequenced in a study of radiotherapy plus CTLA-4 blockade in lung cancer. Data came from immunoSEQ multiplex PCR; TCRdb stores just in-frame clones and leaves some out. The profile covers around 85,000 clones, with approximately 86% appearing a single time and approximately 2% taken by the ten largest. Material: peripheral blood, obtained from a patient treated with radiotherapy plus ipilimumab. Source of these receptors: a human donor with non-small cell lung cancer who had a partial response to radiotherapy plus ipilimumab.

This clone appeared a few times. The chain uses TRBV28 and TRBJ1-4; possibly TRBD1 for D (6 bases). This CDR3 is built from 13 residues. The germline gives CDR1 MDHEN, CDR2 SYDVKM. Trimming removed 8 bases from V and 6 bases from J, with 13 bases in between. The CDR3 here is CASVTGAHEKLFF. CDR3 sequence (DNA): TGTGCCAGCGTGACAGGAGCCCATGAAAAACTGTTTTTT. The full variable domain, with the rest looked up from reference TRBV28 and TRBJ1-4, is DVKVTQSSRYLVKRTGEKVFLECVQDMDHENMFWYRQDPGLGLRLIYFSYDVKMKEKGDIPEGYSVSREKKERFSLILESASTNQTSMYLCASVTGAHEKLFFGSGTQLSVL.

The J gene is TRBJ1-4, the V gene TRBV7-2; 9 nucleotides agree with TRBD1. V dropped 4 bases and J dropped 5; count of bases not matched to a gene: 2. CDR3 length: 14 amino acids. In germline, CDR1 is SGHTA, CDR2 FQGNSA. The CDR3 is CASSSGTGNEKLFF. The CDR3, as DNA: TGTGCCAGCAGCTCCGGGACAGGGAATGAAAAACTGTTTTTT.

The chain joins TRBV10-3 to TRBJ1-2; TRBD1 is a possible D gene (5 bases). This CDR3 is built from 13 residues. Trimming took off 3 bases at V and 10 bases at J, with 15 bases between the two ends. Germline V CDR1 and CDR2: ENHRY, SYGVKD. DNA of the CDR3: TGTGCCATCAGTGACACCACCCAGGGCGCCTACACCTTC. Its protein is CAISDTTQGAYTF.

This chain joins TRBV5-1 and TRBJ2-3, with 10 bases fitting TRBD2. The CDR3 totals 16 residues. The V and J ends lost 2 bases and 3 bases, in that order; junction bases with no gene match: 6. CDR1 is SGHRS, CDR2 YFSETQ, per germline. The CDR3: CASSLPSGSATDTQYF. For the CDR3, the DNA is TGCGCCAGCAGCTTACCTAGCGGGAGCGCGACAGATACGCAGTATTTT.

The chain couples TRBV29-1 to TRBJ2-5, with D tentatively TRBD2 (5 bases). The V gene's germline CDR1 is SQVTM and CDR2 ANQGSEA. CDR3 size: 13 residues. Trimming shortened V by 4 bases and J by 4 bases, and 13 bases separated the two germline ends. This CDR3 is CSVASGFGETQYF. The CDR3 DNA follows: TGCAGCGTTGCATCGGGGTTTGGAGAGACCCAGTACTTC.

This sequence joins TRBV14 and TRBJ2-2; TRBD2 might be the D (6 bases). This CDR3 spans 14 amino acids. CDR1 and CDR2 (germline): SGHDN, FVKESK. The germline V and J ends were trimmed by 0 bases and 13 bases, with 15 bases remaining between them. The CDR3 region has the DNA TGTGCCAGCAGCCAAGAGGGGAGGCCACATGGGCTGTTTTTT. It yields the protein CASSQEGRPHGLFF. The variable domain in full, with the rest retrieved from reference TRBV14 and TRBJ2-2, is EAGVTQFPSHSVIEKGQTVTLRCDPISGHDNLYWYRRVMGKEIKFLLHFVKESKQDESGMPNNRFLAERTGGTYSTLKVQPAELEDSGVYFCASSQEGRPHGLFFGEGSRLTVL.

This clone was seen just once. This sequence joins TRBV15 and TRBJ1-2; 7 bases are a match to TRBD1. Germline trimming cut 5 bases from V and 7 bases from J; bases unmatched to any gene: 10. The germline V gene has CDR1 LNHNV and CDR2 YYDKDF (reference sequence). The CDR3 contains 14 residues. The CDR3 DNA follows: TGTGCCACCAGCGCTCACAGGGGCCTGAGTGGCTACACCTTC. Protein product: CATSAHRGLSGYTF.

The DNA of the CDR3 is TGTGCCAGTCGTGACAGCTCTGGGGCCAACGTCCTGACTTTC. Its protein product is CASRDSSGANVLTF. V gene TRBV28 combines with J gene TRBJ2-6; D is possibly TRBD1 (5 bases). Trimming pared 9 bases from V and 0 bases from J, leaving 9 bases between. The CDR3 length is 14 residues. Germline V gene lookup returns CDR1 MDHEN and CDR2 SYDVKM. The full variable domain, with the rest looked up from reference TRBV28 and TRBJ2-6, is DVKVTQSSRYLVKRTGEKVFLECVQDMDHENMFWYRQDPGLGLRLIYFSYDVKMKEKGDIPEGYSVSREKKERFSLILESASTNQTSMYLCASRDSSGANVLTFGAGSRLTVL.

This sequence joins TRBV28 and TRBJ2-7; 10 bases are shared with TRBD2. The length of the CDR3 is 14 residues. Trimming cost V 5 bases and J 2 bases; bases outside gene matches: 3. Germline V CDR1 and CDR2: MDHEN, SYDVKM. The CDR3 protein is CASSTSGTPYEQYV. The DNA for the CDR3 is TGTGCCAGCAGTACTAGCGGGACTCCCTACGAGCAGTACGTC.

The V and J genes are TRBV15 and TRBJ1-2, with TRBD1 as a possible D gene (5 bases). CDR3 size: 13 residues. Trimming cost V 8 bases and J 4 bases, with 14 bases left between them. Per the germline V gene, CDR1 is LNHNV and CDR2 is YYDKDF (reference sequence). The CDR3 region is CATSDGGGYGYTF. CDR3 DNA sequence: TGTGCCACCTCCGACGGGGGAGGCTATGGCTACACCTTC.

This sequence joins TRBV6-5 and TRBJ1-2; 12 nucleotides line up with TRBD1. The CDR3 is made up of 13 amino acids. CDR1 is MNHEY and CDR2 is SVGAGI in the germline V gene. Losses at the gene ends were 8 bases for V and 6 bases for J; bases not matched to a gene: 4. CDR3 protein: CASSGQGADGYTF. CDR3 DNA: TGTGCCAGCTCGGGACAGGGGGCCGATGGCTACACCTTC.

This clone has just one count. This chain joins TRBV7-6 and TRBJ2-5; 7 bases agree with TRBD1. V shed 4 bases and J 0 bases; nucleotides not matched to a gene: 5. The germline V gene has CDR1 SGHVS and CDR2 FNYEAQ. This CDR3 contains 15 residues. The DNA for the CDR3 is TGTGCCAGCAGCTGGACACAGGGGAACCAAGAGACCCAGTACTTC. Translation gives CASSWTQGNQETQYF.

This clone was seen a single time. The chain uses TRBV5-6 and TRBJ1-4; 10 bases are shared with TRBD1. The germline gives CDR1 SGHDT, CDR2 YYEEEE. This CDR3 is built from 15 residues. The V and J ends lost 4 bases and 5 bases, in that order; junction bases with no gene match: 5. The CDR3 nucleotides are TGTGCCAGCAGCGGGAGGGGACAGGGGAATGAAAAACTGTTTTTT. Translating gives CASSGRGQGNEKLFF.

The chain recombines TRBV5-1 with TRBJ2-2; 11 bases agree with TRBD2. Germline assignment: CDR1 SGHRS and CDR2 YFSETQ. V gave up 0 bases and J gave up 2 bases; unmatched junction bases: 0. The length of the CDR3 is 16 residues. The CDR3 sequence is CASSLGLAGNTGELFF. As DNA, the CDR3 is TGCGCCAGCAGCTTGGGACTAGCGGGAAACACCGGGGAGCTGTTTTTT. The variable domain in full, completed from reference TRBV5-1 and TRBJ2-2, reads KAGVTQTPRYLIKTRGQQVTLSCSPISGHRSVSWYQQTPGQGLQFLFEYFSETQRNKGNFPGRFSGRQFSNSRSEMNVSTLELGDSALYLCASSLGLAGNTGELFFGEGSRLTVL.

The V and J genes are TRBV30 and TRBJ2-1; D perhaps matches TRBD2 (5 bases). In germline, CDR1 is GTSNPN, CDR2 SVGIG (reference sequence). With 0 bases removed from V and 3 bases from J, the gap between germline ends came to 12 bases. This CDR3 contains 15 residues. CDR3 nucleotide sequence: TGTGCCTGGAGTGTAGACGGGGTTTACTACAATGAGCAGTTCTTC. Its translation: CAWSVDGVYYNEQFF.

A few counts support this clone. The V and J genes are TRBV19 and TRBJ1-1; D remains ambiguous. In germline, CDR1 is LNHDA, CDR2 SQIVND (reference sequence). V lost 7 bases and J 1 base, leaving 10 bases between the germline ends. The length of the CDR3 is 13 residues. The CDR3 loop reads CASTRRENTEAFF. The CDR3 bases are TGTGCCAGTACCCGGCGGGAGAACACTGAAGCTTTCTTT.

The chain is built from TRBV27 and TRBJ2-7, with D possibly matching TRBD2 (5 bases). The CDR3 consists of 15 residues. Trimming removed 5 bases at V and 0 bases at J, with 14 bases between. Germline CDR1 is MNHEY and CDR2 is SMNVEV (reference sequence). The DNA for the CDR3 is TGTGCCAGCAGTCAAACAGCGGTGAGCTCCTACGAGCAGTACTTC. Residues: CASSQTAVSSYEQYF.

The gene calls are TRBV28 and TRBJ1-5; D perhaps matches TRBD1 (6 bases). V was shortened by 8 bases and J by 0 bases, with 11 bases between the two germline ends. CDR1 is MDHEN and CDR2 is SYDVKM in the germline V gene. The CDR3 covers 14 residues. The CDR3 DNA reads TGTGCCAGCCGCAGGGGAAATAGCAATCAGCCCCAGCATTTT. Translation gives CASRRGNSNQPQHF.

This chain uses TRBV4-2 with TRBJ2-1; 11 bases are shared with TRBD2. Germline V gives CDR1 LGHNA, CDR2 YNFKEQ. CDR3 length equals 15 residues. V lost 3 bases, J lost 2 bases, and 0 bases stayed unmatched. CDR3 sequence: CASSQTSGTYNEQFF. CDR3 DNA sequence: TGTGCCAGCAGCCAGACTAGCGGGACCTACAATGAGCAGTTCTTC.

This chain connects TRBV7-6 to TRBJ1-2; maybe TRBD1 (5 bases). The germline CDR1 and CDR2 sequences are SGHVS and FNYEAQ. Deletions cut 1 base from V and 4 bases from J, with 13 bases between. CDR3 length equals 15 residues. CDR3 protein: CASSLVEGPSYGYTF. As DNA, the CDR3 is TGTGCCAGCAGCTTAGTGGAGGGACCCAGCTATGGCTACACCTTC.

The genes are TRBV5-1 and TRBJ2-1, with 7 bases fitting TRBD1. This CDR3 has 14 amino acids. Looked up from germline, CDR1 is SGHRS and CDR2 is YFSETQ. The ends lost 4 bases at V and 4 bases at J; junction bases unmatched: 5. In nucleotides, the CDR3 is TGCGCCAGCAGCCTACTGACAGGGTACAATGAGCAGTTCTTC. Translating it yields CASSLLTGYNEQFF.

V is TRBV6-1 and J is TRBJ1-1; D gene unclear. Germline CDR1 is MNHNS and CDR2 is SASEGT. This CDR3 has 14 amino acids. Trimming took 7 bases from V and 3 from J, leaving 15 bases between them. CDR3 sequence: CASTRSPTDTEAFF. DNA of the CDR3: TGTGCCAGCACCCGAAGTCCAACGGACACTGAAGCTTTCTTT.

The gene calls are TRBV4-2 and TRBJ2-2; TRBD2 matches at 7 bases. With 0 bases clipped from V and 8 bases from J, the junction kept 15 bases outside the gene matches. The CDR3 contains 18 residues. Germline CDR1 LGHNA, CDR2 YNFKEQ. The CDR3 DNA is TGTGCCAGCAGCCAAGATACCCCACCAACTAGCGTAAGAGGGGAGCTGTTTTTT. Its translation: CASSQDTPPTSVRGELFF.

The rearrangement uses TRBV18 and TRBJ1-1; D call uncertain. This CDR3 has 14 residues. The ends were cut back, 3 bases at V and 1 base at J, with 9 bases in the middle. Germline V lookup: CDR1 KGHSH, CDR2 LQKENI. CDR3 in amino acids: CASSPEDGNTEAFF. The CDR3 DNA is TGTGCCAGCTCACCGGAGGATGGGAACACTGAAGCTTTCTTT.

The V call is TRBV6-5, the J call TRBJ1-4; maybe TRBD1 (6 bases). Germline loops: CDR1 MNHEY, CDR2 SVGAGI. The CDR3 has 15 amino acids. V dropped 10 bases and J dropped 2 bases, with 17 bases sitting between them. The CDR3 bases are TGTGCCACCCGGGGAGGGGGGGGCACTAATGAAAAACTGTTTTTT. It yields the protein CATRGGGGTNEKLFF.

This chain links TRBV28 with TRBJ2-1; 11 positions agree with TRBD2. Losses at the gene ends were 7 bases for V and 4 bases for J; bases not matched to a gene: 3. The CDR3 totals 14 residues. The V gene's germline CDR1 is MDHEN and CDR2 SYDVKM. CDR3 in DNA: TGTGCCAGCAAAGGACTAGCGGGTTACAATGAGCAGTTCTTC. This encodes CASKGLAGYNEQFF.

The chain combines TRBV19 with TRBJ1-2; D uncertain. CDR3 length equals 15 residues. Looked up from germline, CDR1 is LNHDA and CDR2 is SQIVND (reference sequence). Between the trimmed V and J ends, which lost 0 bases and 4 bases, there was a span of 12 bases. The CDR3 nucleotides read TGTGCCAGTAGTATAGATCATCGCCACAGCTATGGCTACACCTTC. Translating gives CASSIDHRHSYGYTF. Complete variable domain (other parts from reference TRBV19 and TRBJ1-2): DGGITQSPKYLFRKEGQNVTLSCEQNLNHDAMYWYRQDPGQGLRLIYYSQIVNDFQKGDIAEGYSVSREKKESFPLTVTSAQKNPTAFYLCASSIDHRHSYGYTFGSGTRLTVV.